This T cell receptor (beta chain) comes out of a study of T cell repertoires in cytomegalovirus infection. For the study at large: Public signatures in TCR beta pointed to CMV infection and matching HLA type.

CDR1 is MDHEN, CDR2 SYDVKM, per germline. Trimming left V 5 bases short and J 5 bases short, with 12 bases between. The CDR3 is made up of 13 amino acids. This clonotype was detected many times. As yet, its antigen is unknown. Study-level results: The ex vivo response showed dominance by HLA-C-restricted CMV-specific TCR beta clonotypes. Summed frequency of public TCR beta families distinguished CMV carriers with the relevant HLA.

TCRdb re-called the reads through MiXCR, storing one row per CDR3 protein. The sample yields some 270,000 distinct CDR3 sequences, about a sixth seen once. The genes are TRBV28 and TRBJ2-5; D is possibly TRBD2 (5 bases). The sample consisted of CD8+ T cells from PBMCs. This TCR derives from a human donor in good health (CMV status not recorded). Some clones in this sample may be carry-over from other donors' samples. The CDR3 reads CASSDGITETQYF. DNA for the CDR3: TGTGCCAGCAGTGACGGGATTACGGAGACCCAGTACTTC.